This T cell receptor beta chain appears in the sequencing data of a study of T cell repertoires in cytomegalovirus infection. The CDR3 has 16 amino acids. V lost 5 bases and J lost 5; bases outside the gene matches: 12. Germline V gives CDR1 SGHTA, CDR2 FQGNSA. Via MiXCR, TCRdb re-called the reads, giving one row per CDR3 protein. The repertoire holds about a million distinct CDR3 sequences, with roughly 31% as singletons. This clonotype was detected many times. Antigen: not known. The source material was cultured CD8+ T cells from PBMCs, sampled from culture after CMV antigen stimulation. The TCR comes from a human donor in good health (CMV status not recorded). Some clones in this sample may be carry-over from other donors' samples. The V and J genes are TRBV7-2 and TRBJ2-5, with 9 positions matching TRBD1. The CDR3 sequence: CASSPWDREQWETQYF. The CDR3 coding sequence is TGTGCCAGCAGCCCCTGGGACAGGGAACAGTGGGAGACCCAGTACTTC.